This T cell receptor (beta chain) is from a study of T cells after yellow fever vaccination. Study findings and constraints: Peaking on day 5 versus 15, the secondary response was faster but weaker. Most clones from primary vaccination resurfaced after the booster (around 97% CD4, approximately 87% CD8). Repertoires obtained by FACS sorting could include abundant clonotypes that entered as contaminants from the bulk population.

This CDR3 contains 13 residues. Germline values: CDR1 LNHDA, CDR2 SQIVND (reference sequence). TCRdb re-called the 5' RACE reads through MiXCR, storing one row per CDR3 protein. The sample gives a few hundred thousand distinct CDR3 sequences, roughly 7% of which show up once; roughly a sixth is in the top ten. This clonotype has only a few counts. Its antigen is as yet unknown. The rearrangement uses TRBV19 and TRBJ2-2, with a possible D match to TRBD2 (5 bases). Sample: PBMCs, taken approximately 40 days after the first yellow fever vaccination. The receptor was derived from a man aged 18 to 30 who received the YFV17D yellow fever vaccine. The CDR3 loop reads CATRIGNTGELFF. The CDR3 region has the DNA TGTGCTACTAGAATCGGGAACACCGGGGAGCTGTTTTTT.